The 15 T cell receptor beta chains presented below share a single source sample, sequenced in a study of molecular identifiers for immune sequencing clone quantification. MiXCR, applied by TCRdb to the PCR reads, yields one record per CDR3 protein. The sample shows about 510,000 distinct CDR3 sequences, over 20% of them seen only once. Sequenced sample: naive CD8+ T cells from blood, with Jurkat cell RNA spiked in. Subset indicated: FACS-sorted CD8+CD4-CCR7+CD45RA+ naive T cells. The source is a human donor in good health. Some libraries in this study had Jurkat cell RNA spiked in.

The table lists this clonotype with many counts. CDR3 sequence (DNA): TGTGCCAGCAGTTACTGGGACGACCCCAATGAGCAGTTCTTC. It translates to CASSYWDDPNEQFF. This chain uses TRBV6-5 with TRBJ2-1; D may be TRBD1 or TRBD2 (5 bases each). The CDR3 runs 14 residues. Between the trimmed V and J ends, which lost 1 base and 6 bases, there was a span of 10 bases. From germline, CDR1 is MNHEY and CDR2 SVGAGI.

This chain links TRBV20-1 with TRBJ1-4; 7 positions match TRBD1. Germline assignment: CDR1 DFQATT and CDR2 SNEGSKA (reference sequence). With 0 bases clipped from V and 8 bases from J, the junction kept 15 bases outside the gene matches. This CDR3 comprises 17 residues. CDR3 region: CSARELEQGIYGEKLFF. CDR3 nucleotide sequence: TGCAGTGCTAGAGAGTTGGAACAGGGGATATATGGGGAAAAACTGTTTTTT.

This clonotype has only a few counts. J is TRBJ2-7 and V is TRBV4-1; D is undetermined. The CDR3 is 13 residues long. Trimming removed 1 base at V and 4 bases at J, with 8 bases between. Per the germline V gene, CDR1 is MGHRA and CDR2 is YSYEKL. The CDR3 loop reads CASSQVGIYEQYF. The CDR3 DNA follows: TGCGCCAGCAGCCAAGTAGGGATTTACGAGCAGTACTTC.

The rearrangement links TRBV2 to TRBJ1-2; the D gene is possibly TRBD1 (5 bases). V was shortened by 7 bases and J by 4 bases, with 16 bases between the two germline ends. CDR1 and CDR2 (germline): SNHLY, FYNNEI. This CDR3 is 14 amino acids long. CDR3 nucleotide sequence: TGTGCCAGCATCGCGGCAGGGAGGAGCTATGGCTACACCTTC. Residues: CASIAAGRSYGYTF.

The CDR3 DNA is TGTGCCACCAGTGATGACAGAGGAAACACCGGGGAGCTGTTTTTT. Encoded protein: CATSDDRGNTGELFF. J is TRBJ2-2 and V is TRBV24-1; possible D gene TRBD1, 5 bases. Per the germline V gene, CDR1 is KGHDR and CDR2 is SFDVKD. The CDR3 consists of 15 residues. V gave up 3 bases and J gave up 2 bases, with 9 bases separating them.

The chain carries TRBV2 and TRBJ1-2; no clear D. CDR1 and CDR2 from the germline V gene are SNHLY and FYNNEI. V lost 6 bases, J lost 2 bases, and 10 bases lay in between. The CDR3 covers 13 residues. Here the CDR3 reads CASRNTENYGYTF. DNA for the CDR3: TGTGCCAGCAGGAACACAGAGAACTATGGCTACACCTTC.

Notes on this clonotype: Given a much more abundant clone one base away, this may be a read error. The chain joins TRBV16 to TRBJ1-1; unclear D gene. Germline CDR1 reads KGHSY; CDR2 reads FQNENV. V lost 2 bases and J 8 bases, leaving 12 bases between the germline ends. CDR3 size: 13 residues. The CDR3 region is CASSQPLREEAFF. For the CDR3, the DNA is TGTGCCAGCAGCCAACCGTTACGGGAAGAAGCTTTCTTT.

A word on this clonotype: One end of the junction fails to match germline, which may point to a read error. This chain uses TRBV7-6 with TRBJ2-3; D possibly corresponds to TRBD1 (6 bases). Germline CDR1 SGHVS, CDR2 FNYEAQ. This CDR3 has 15 residues. CDR3 in DNA: TGTGCCAGCAGCTTAGAGGCAGGGGAGCTAGATACGCCGTATTTT. Its translation: CASSLEAGELDTPYF.

Ten or more counts support this clonotype. The J gene is TRBJ1-1, the V gene TRBV4-3; D perhaps matches TRBD1 (5 bases). There are 15 residues in the CDR3. Germline V lookup: CDR1 LGHNA, CDR2 YSLEER. V lost 2 bases and J 1 base, leaving 11 bases between the germline ends. The CDR3 here is CASSQSPGENTEAFF. Written as DNA, the CDR3 is TGCGCCAGCAGCCAATCCCCGGGGGAGAACACTGAAGCTTTCTTT.

This clonotype was observed a few times. The rearrangement links TRBV6-1 to TRBJ2-1; 11 bases are a match to TRBD2. Per the germline V gene, CDR1 is MNHNS and CDR2 is SASEGT. The CDR3 has 15 amino acids. V lost 4 bases to trimming and J lost 5 bases; unmatched junction nucleotides: 4. The CDR3 loop is CASSGLAGPDNEQFF. As DNA, the CDR3 is TGTGCCAGCAGTGGACTAGCGGGGCCAGACAATGAGCAGTTCTTC.

This clonotype appeared many times. The genes are TRBV7-6 and TRBJ2-2, with 7 bases identical to TRBD1. Germline CDR1 reads SGHVS; CDR2 reads FNYEAQ. With 3 bases clipped from V and 1 base from J, the junction kept 5 bases outside the gene matches. The CDR3 spans 16 residues. CDR3 DNA sequence: TGTGCCAGCAGCTTCAACGACAGGGAGAACACCGGGGAGCTGTTTTTT. It codes for CASSFNDRENTGELFF.

V gene TRBV4-2 combines with J gene TRBJ2-7, with D possibly being TRBD1 or TRBD2 (6 bases each). From germline, CDR1 is LGHNA and CDR2 YNFKEQ. V shed 5 bases and J shed 6 bases, with 23 bases lying between them. The CDR3 is made up of 16 amino acids. The CDR3 DNA sequence: TGTGCCAGCAGCACCCAGTCGGGGGCCCTCCGAGGCGAGCAGTACTTC. It is translated as CASSTQSGALRGEQYF.

The rearrangement joins TRBV9 to TRBJ2-1; D call uncertain. The V gene's germline CDR1 is SGDLS and CDR2 YYNGEE. The length of the CDR3 is 19 residues. The V end lost 4 bases, the J end lost 0 bases, and 23 bases lay between the germline ends. The CDR3 DNA follows: TGTGCCAGCAGCCTAAGGTTAAGAACGGACCTGGCCTCCTACAATGAGCAGTTCTTC. This encodes CASSLRLRTDLASYNEQFF.

This clonotype has just a few counts. This sequence joins TRBV12-3 or TRBV12-4 and TRBJ1-5; D unclear. Between the trimmed V and J ends, which lost 1 base and 6 bases, there was a span of 7 bases. CDR3 length equals 13 residues. The CDR3 DNA follows: TGTGCCAGCAGTTTAGGGGGAATTCAGCCCCAGCATTTT. Its translation: CASSLGGIQPQHF.

On this clonotype: At one of its ends the junction is not consistent with the germline gene, which may arise from a read error. This chain uses TRBV4-2 with TRBJ2-7, with 9 bases fitting TRBD2. CDR1 is LGHNA, CDR2 YNFKEQ, per germline. This CDR3 spans 15 amino acids. The CDR3 DNA is TGTGCCGGCAGCCAAGAACTAGCGGGCCACTACGAGCAGTACTTC. Translation: CAGSQELAGHYEQYF.